This is a list of T cell receptor beta chains from one sample in a study of cytomegalovirus exposure and HLA in healthy donors. Some clones are missing from TCRdb's copy, which holds only in-frame ones; the method was immunoSEQ multiplex PCR. The table has 70,000 to 95,000 clones, roughly 74% seen once. The sequenced material came from PBMCs. The source of these receptors is a man aged 40-55 years in good health and CMV-seronegative. Both conserved end residues are part of each CDR3. The D gene is left open where the match is weak. Size is omitted from some rows. Given values are once, few, many or a class for expanded clones.

d_gene | abundance | j_gene | v_gene | CDR3nt | CDR3aa
- | - | TRBJ1-2 | TRBV4-1 | TGCGCCAGCAGCCAAGATCGGCGACAGTACAACTATGGCTACACCTTC | CASSQDRRQYNYGYTF
TRBD2 | - | TRBJ2-7 | TRBV2 | TGTGCCAGCAGCTCATCCGGGACTAGCGGGTACGAGCAGTACTTC | CASSSSGTSGYEQYF
TRBD1 | once | TRBJ2-7 | TRBV7-9 | TGTGCCAGCAGCAAGCGGACAGGGTACGAGCAGTACTTC | CASSKRTGYEQYF
- | - | TRBJ2-7 | TRBV27 | TGTGCCAGCAGTTTTCAGGGCGGCGAGCAGTACTTC | CASSFQGGEQYF
- | - | TRBJ2-5 | TRBV4-1 | TGCGCCAGCAGCCAGACCTCAGGGTACCAAGAGACCCAGTACTTC | CASSQTSGYQETQYF
- | - | TRBJ1-2 | TRBV28 | TGTGCCAGCAGTCCCAGTTTTGGGGGGGCAGATGGCTACACCTTC | CASSPSFGGADGYTF
- | - | TRBJ2-3 | TRBV29-1 | TGCAGCGTTGTTGAGCCAGATACGCAGTATTTT | CSVVEPDTQYF
- | - | TRBJ1-1 | TRBV28 | TGTGCCAGTAAAGTACAGGGTGCGGCTTTCTTT | CASKVQGAAFF
TRBD2 | - | TRBJ2-7 | TRBV9 | TGTGCCAGCAGCGTCGGACTAGCGGAGGACTACGAGCAGTACTTC | CASSVGLAEDYEQYF
- | - | TRBJ2-1 | TRBV7-2 | TGTGCCAGCAGCTTACAGGGATTTGAGCAGTTCTTC | CASSLQGFEQFF
- | once | TRBJ1-1 | TRBV29-1 | TGCAGCGCAAGTAGGGACTTCACTGAAGCTTTCTTT | CSASRDFTEAFF
TRBD1 | - | TRBJ2-7 | TRBV5-4 | TGTGCCAGCAGCCCGGGGTCGGGACAGGGGGCCTACGAGCAGTACTTC | CASSPGSGQGAYEQYF
- | - | TRBJ1-4 | TRBV7-8 | TGTGCCAGCAGCTTATTACAGAATGAAAAACTGTTTTTT | CASSLLQNEKLFF
- | - | TRBJ1-5 | TRBV19 | TGTGCCAGTAGTATATCTCCCACGTGGGGAGAGGGCAATCAGCCCCAGCATTTT | CASSISPTWGEGNQPQHF
- | - | TRBJ2-3 | TRBV29-1 | TGCAGCGTTCAAGCCCTTTTCTCTAGCACAGATACGCAGTATTTT | CSVQALFSSTDTQYF
TRBD1 | once | TRBJ2-7 | TRBV2 | TGTGCCAGCCAAAAACAACAGGGGGCCTACGAGCAGTACTTC | CASQKQQGAYEQYF
- | once | TRBJ2-7 | TRBV6-6 | TGTGCCAGCAGTTACGGGCCAAAAAACTACGAGCAGTACTTC | CASSYGPKNYEQYF
- | many | TRBJ1-4 | TRBV6-1 | TGTGCCAGCAGACAGGGTAATGCTGAAAAACTGTTTTTT | CASRQGNAEKLFF
TRBD1 | few | TRBJ1-1 | TRBV28 | TGTGCCAGCAGTTCGATTTCCCGGGACAGGGTGAACACTGAAGCTTTCTTT | CASSSISRDRVNTEAFF
TRBD1 | - | TRBJ2-7 | TRBV11-2 | TGTGCCAGCAGCTTAGACGGGACAGGGGGCCTCGAGCAGTACTTC | CASSLDGTGGLEQYF
TRBD1 | - | TRBJ1-3 | TRBV30 | TGTGCCTGGAGTCCCGGGACAGCCTCTGGAAACACCATATATTTT | CAWSPGTASGNTIYF
TRBD2 | - | TRBJ2-2 | TRBV6-6 | TGTGCCAGCAGTTCTAGCGGGAGTGGCACCGGGGAGCTGTTTTTT | CASSSSGSGTGELFF
- | once | TRBJ1-2 | TRBV7-2 | TGTGCCAGCAGCTTTGGCAGGGGCTACGATGGCTACACCTTC | CASSFGRGYDGYTF
- | - | TRBJ1-1 | TRBV11-3 | TGTGCCAGCAGCTTCGAGACATTGAACACTGAAGCTTTCTTT | CASSFETLNTEAFF
- | - | TRBJ1-2 | TRBV19 | TGTGCCAGTAGTCCATTTGGAGCTAACTATGGCTACACCTTC | CASSPFGANYGYTF
- | - | TRBJ2-5 | TRBV19 | TGTGCCAGTAGTCAATCTCAGGGGCGGCAAGAGACCCAGTACTTC | CASSQSQGRQETQYF
TRBD2 | - | TRBJ2-2 | TRBV19 | TGTGCCAGTGAGCGGGACTACACCGGGGAGCTGTTTTTT | CASERDYTGELFF
TRBD2 | - | TRBJ2-5 | TRBV15 | TGTGCCACCAGATCTAGCGGGGTATGGGGGACCCAGTACTTC | CATRSSGVWGTQYF
- | - | TRBJ2-7 | TRBV28 | TGTGCCAGCAGTACACTACCTACAGGTGAGCAGTACTTC | CASSTLPTGEQYF
- | - | TRBJ2-7 | TRBV9 | TGTGCCAGCAGCGAAGAATACGGACAGCTACGGAGCGAGCAGTACTTC | CASSEEYGQLRSEQYF
TRBD1 | once | TRBJ2-5 | TRBV6-1 | TGTGCCAGCAGTGAAGTCCAGGGGGCGGTGCGGGAGACCCAGTACTTC | CASSEVQGAVRETQYF
TRBD1 | once | TRBJ1-1 | TRBV5-1 | TGCGCCAGCAGCTTGGAGGGGGACAGAGAAGCTTTCTTT | CASSLEGDREAFF
- | - | TRBJ1-2 | TRBV5-6 | TGTGCCAGCAACCCGACAGCTTCTGGCCACCGCAGTGGTGGCTACACCTTC | CASNPTASGHRSGGYTF
TRBD1 | - | TRBJ2-2 | TRBV7-3 | TGTGCCAGCGGGACAGGCAATCCCGGGGAGCTGTTTTTT | CASGTGNPGELFF
- | - | TRBJ1-4 | TRBV9 | TGTGCCAGCAGCGAATCGGAGGGGAAAAAACTGTTTTTT | CASSESEGKKLFF
TRBD2 | - | TRBJ2-1 | TRBV2 | TGTGCCAGCAGTCACATGGATAGGGCGGGAGGGCCGGTTGAGCAGTTCTTC | CASSHMDRAGGPVEQFF
- | many | TRBJ2-2 | TRBV10-3 | TGTGCCATCAAGGGGGAAGCGGACACCGGGGAGCTGTTTTTT | CAIKGEADTGELFF
- | - | TRBJ2-1 | TRBV4-2 | TGTGCCAGCAGCCAAGGCACTACAGGGCTGGGTGAGCAGTTCTTC | CASSQGTTGLGEQFF
TRBD2 | few | TRBJ2-5 | TRBV29-1 | TGCAGCGGGACTAGCCAAGAGACCCAGTACTTC | CSGTSQETQYF
TRBD2 | few | TRBJ2-7 | TRBV7-9 | TGTGCCAGCAGCTTAGGGACTAGCGGGAGCTACGAGCAGTACTTC | CASSLGTSGSYEQYF
TRBD1 | few | TRBJ2-7 | TRBV7-9 | TGTGCCAGCAGCTTTGGACAGGCGATCTCCTACGAGCAGTACTTC | CASSFGQAISYEQYF
- | - | TRBJ1-6 | TRBV19 | TGTGCCAGTACCTTGACCCTGCGGGATTCACCCCTCCACTTT | CASTLTLRDSPLHF
- | - | TRBJ2-3 | TRBV5-6 | TGTGCCAGCAGCAGAACCAACAGGGCCCTCACAGATACGCAGTATTTT | CASSRTNRALTDTQYF
- | - | TRBJ2-5 | TRBV11-2 | TGTGCCAGCAGCTTAGAAGGAGGGGCCCAAGAGACCCAGTACTTC | CASSLEGGAQETQYF
TRBD1 | once | TRBJ2-7 | TRBV5-1 | TGCGCCAGCAGTCGGGGACAGGGGGCGTCCTACGAGCAGTACTTC | CASSRGQGASYEQYF
TRBD2 | once | TRBJ2-1 | TRBV2 | TGTGCCAGCAGAATGGGACTAGCGGCTTCCGAGCAGTTCTTC | CASRMGLAASEQFF
TRBD2 | - | TRBJ2-1 | TRBV30 | TGTGCCTGGAGGGGGACTAGCGGAGGCAATGAGCAGTTCTTC | CAWRGTSGGNEQFF
- | - | TRBJ1-1 | TRBV7-9 | TGTGCCAGCAGCTGGGGTGTTGGAGGGCAGAACACTGAAGCTTTCTTT | CASSWGVGGQNTEAFF
- | - | TRBJ1-1 | TRBV2 | TGTGCCAGCAGTGTCCCGGTGGAGGCTATACGTGACACTGAAGCTTTCTTT | CASSVPVEAIRDTEAFF
TRBD1 | - | TRBJ2-2 | TRBV2 | TGTGCCAGCAGTGAATTGGGACAGATCACCGGGGAGCTGTTTTTT | CASSELGQITGELFF
- | - | TRBJ1-5 | TRBV2 | TGTGCCAGCAGTGATCAAGCGACGATCGTTCAGCCCCAGCATTTT | CASSDQATIVQPQHF
- | - | TRBJ2-3 | TRBV2 | TGTGCCAGCAGTGACAGCAGGCAGGATACGCAGTATTTT | CASSDSRQDTQYF
- | - | TRBJ1-6 | TRBV6-1 | TGTGCTGAATCGGCGGGGGGCTCCTATAATTCACCCCTCCACTTT | CAESAGGSYNSPLHF
- | few | TRBJ1-5 | TRBV6-5 | TGTGCCAGCAAACGGGGTCCCGACAATCAGCCCCAGCATTTT | CASKRGPDNQPQHF
- | - | TRBJ1-6 | TRBV7-9 | TGTGCCAGCAGCTTAGCGGTAAGGGGACTCTATAATTCACCCCTCCACTTT | CASSLAVRGLYNSPLHF